What follows describes a single T cell receptor (beta chain). Each donor (without exception) was a healthy Caucasian. V lost 7 bases and J lost 2, with 11 bases in between. The germline CDR1 and CDR2 sequences are SNHLY and FYNNEI. This CDR3 is 13 amino acids long. This entry is derived from a study of identical twins. A single record per CDR3 protein comes from TCRdb applying MiXCR to the 5' RACE reads. The sample yields 400,000 to 650,000 distinct CDR3 sequences, approximately 22% seen once. This sample also belongs to another study, concerning T cells expressing NK-cell markers. That work states: About 6 donors had dominant NKG2C+ clonotypes that comprised about 1.0-7.0% of their CD8+ T cells. The study did not resolve the HCMV specificity of expanded NKG2C+ T cell clones.

Sample: CD4+ T cells sorted from blood. The source of this sequence is a woman in her late teens or twenties in good health. This chain links TRBV2 with TRBJ1-1; D is unclear. CDR3 bases: TGTGCCAGCAAGCGGGAGGAAAACACTGAAGCTTTCTTT. Translation: CASKREENTEAFF.